The source of this T cell receptor (beta chain) is a study of Ad26.COV2.S vaccination and SARS-CoV-2 variants. General study points: Estimates derived from TCR breadth and depth analyses may have underestimated total T cell responses. While placebo recipients had lower spike-specific TCR breadth, vaccine recipients had more.

Per the germline V gene, CDR1 is SGHVS and CDR2 is FNYEAQ. Trimming pared 0 bases from V and 1 base from J, leaving 12 bases between. The CDR3 consists of 17 residues. To note about this clone: Its cognate antigen is unknown.

Profiled with immunoSEQ multiplex PCR; TCRdb holds only in-frame clones, not every one. The sample has around 420,000 clones, 88% seen once. Regarding treatment: about 20 received Ad26.COV2.S at low or high dose, single or two shots; several received placebo; per-sample allocation not given. The investigators took samples on day 63 after the first vaccine or placebo injection. What was given as vaccine was an Ad26 vector encoding Wuhan-strain SARS-CoV-2 spike. The sample consisted of peripheral blood, taken in a trial of Ad26.COV2.S vaccine versus placebo. The chain is built from TRBV7-6 and TRBJ2-2, with D possibly matching TRBD1 (6 bases). The TCR comes from a person between 18 and 65 years old who received the Ad26.COV2.S COVID-19 vaccine or a placebo. CDR3 sequence: CASSLAPGHLNTGELFF. DNA for the CDR3: TGTGCCAGCAGCTTAGCTCCGGGACACCTGAACACCGGGGAGCTGTTTTTT.